This is a list of T cell receptor beta chains from one sample in a study of cytomegalovirus exposure and HLA in healthy donors. TCRdb's copy holds only in-frame clones and misses some; the assay was immunoSEQ multiplex PCR. The sample lists 160,000 or so clones; 70% to 80% were seen once. Sequencing used PBMCs. The receptors were sampled from a woman in her forties or fifties in good health and CMV-seronegative. CDR3s include the opening cysteine and the closing phenylalanine or tryptophan. The D gene is left open where the match is weak. Not all rows give a size; the values are once, few, many and, for expanded clones, a class.

>few|TRBD2|TRBV15|TRBJ2-1
CATDAGGTSGNNEQFF
TGTGCCACCGACGCCGGGGGGACTAGCGGAAACAATGAGCAGTTCTTC
>-|TRBD1|TRBV28|TRBJ1-4
CAGGDRVSGEKLFF
TGTGCCGGGGGGGACAGGGTATCAGGCGAAAAACTGTTTTTT
>-|-|TRBV9|TRBJ2-1
CASSPWGAPDNEQFF
TGTGCCAGCAGCCCCTGGGGCGCCCCCGACAATGAGCAGTTCTTC
>once|TRBD1|TRBV7-9|TRBJ1-2
CASSLEGLTGVGGYTF
TGTGCCAGCAGCTTAGAGGGCCTCACAGGGGTTGGGGGCTACACCTTC
>once|TRBD1|TRBV5-1|TRBJ2-5
CASSWTGGLETQYF
TGCGCCAGCAGCTGGACAGGGGGCCTAGAGACCCAGTACTTC
>-|TRBD2|TRBV29-1|TRBJ2-5
CSVEGLAGQETQYF
TGCAGCGTTGAAGGACTAGCGGGACAAGAGACCCAGTACTTC
>-|-|TRBV10-3|TRBJ1-3
CAISEEGRGNTIYF
TGTGCCATCAGTGAAGAAGGCAGGGGAAACACCATATATTTT
>-|TRBD2|TRBV28|TRBJ2-3
CASMPGLQRTDTQYF
TGTGCCAGCATGCCGGGACTACAACGCACAGATACGCAGTATTTT
>few|-|TRBV9|TRBJ1-2
CASSVDGRMNYGYTF
TGTGCCAGCAGCGTAGACGGGAGAATGAACTATGGCTACACCTTC
>-|-|TRBV29-1|TRBJ2-5
CSVEYHREETQYF
TGCAGCGTTGAATACCACAGGGAAGAGACCCAGTACTTC
>-|-|TRBV7-9|TRBJ1-1
CASSLSGGNTEAFF
TGTGCCAGCAGCTTAAGCGGGGGGAACACTGAAGCTTTCTTT
>-|TRBD1|TRBV4-3|TRBJ1-2
CASSQVEGQGAYIYGYTF
TGCGCCAGCAGCCAAGTAGAGGGACAGGGGGCGTATATCTATGGCTACACCTTC
>once|-|TRBV7-9|TRBJ1-4
CASSQGGTEKLFF
TGTGCCAGCAGCCAAGGGGGTACTGAAAAACTGTTTTTT
>-|TRBD1|TRBV30|TRBJ2-7
CAWTRTGISYEQYF
TGTGCCTGGACTAGGACAGGGATCTCCTACGAGCAGTACTTC
>-|TRBD1|TRBV5-4|TRBJ2-3
CASSTPVQGTTDTQYF
TGTGCCAGCAGCACCCCGGTACAGGGGACCACAGATACGCAGTATTTT
>-|TRBD1|TRBV7-8|TRBJ1-1
CASSSGTGTGAPYEAFF
TGTGCCAGCAGCTCGGGTACCGGGACAGGTGCACCTTATGAAGCTTTCTTT
>once|TRBD1|TRBV30|TRBJ2-1
CAWRGGDRTNNEQFF
TGTGCCTGGAGGGGCGGGGACAGGACTAACAACGAGCAGTTCTTC
>-|TRBD2|TRBV5-6|TRBJ2-2
CASRPSGSVAGELFF
TGTGCCAGCAGACCGAGCGGGAGTGTGGCCGGGGAGCTGTTTTTT
>-|-|TRBV4-1|TRBJ1-2
CASSQAPGGRGRGYTF
TGCGCCAGCAGCCAAGCCCCGGGAGGCAGGGGACGGGGCTACACCTTC
>-|-|TRBV20-1|TRBJ1-1
CSAGVNTEAFF
TGCAGTGCAGGGGTGAACACTGAAGCTTTCTTT
>-|-|TRBV29-1|TRBJ1-1
CSVEDGRGTEAFF
TGCAGCGTTGAAGACGGCAGGGGCACTGAAGCTTTCTTT
>few|-|TRBV10-3|TRBJ1-2
CAISVGWGSDYGYTF
TGTGCCATCAGTGTGGGTTGGGGCTCAGACTATGGCTACACCTTC
>-|TRBD1|TRBV18|TRBJ2-1
CASSPWTGWNEQFF
TGTGCCAGCTCACCGTGGACAGGGTGGAATGAGCAGTTCTTC
>-|-|TRBV29-1|TRBJ2-7
CSVWRADWGEQYF
TGCAGCGTATGGCGGGCGGATTGGGGCGAGCAGTACTTC
>-|TRBD1|TRBV28|TRBJ2-3
CASSSDRGLRDTQYF
TGTGCCAGCAGCTCGGACAGGGGGCTGAGGGATACGCAGTATTTT
>-|-|TRBV4-3|TRBJ1-6
CASSQVTVTSPLHF
TGCGCCAGCAGCCAGGTCACAGTTACTTCACCCCTCCACTTT
>-|TRBD2|TRBV10-1|TRBJ2-1
CASSAPGLAYNEQFF
TGCGCCAGCAGTGCCCCGGGACTAGCTTACAATGAGCAGTTCTTC
>-|-|TRBV10-3|TRBJ1-5
CAISDARGGNQPQHF
TGTGCCATCAGTGATGCCAGGGGCGGCAATCAGCCCCAGCATTTT
>-|-|TRBV27|TRBJ1-2
CASSSDSNYGYTF
TGTGCCAGCAGCTCAGACAGTAACTATGGCTACACCTTC
>once|TRBD1|TRBV5-1|TRBJ1-1
CASSYHGQAMNTEAFF
TGCGCCAGCAGCTACCATGGACAGGCTATGAACACTGAAGCTTTCTTT
>-|-|TRBV28|TRBJ2-1
CASSLWAPGDEQFF
TGTGCCAGCAGTTTATGGGCTCCGGGGGATGAGCAGTTCTTC
>once|TRBD2|TRBV11-3|TRBJ2-7
CASSLGNSGAYEQYF
TGTGCCAGCAGCTTAGGGAATAGCGGGGCCTACGAGCAGTACTTC
>-|-|TRBV9|TRBJ2-7
CASSAGTPYPYEQYF
TGTGCCAGCAGCGCGGGGACACCCTACCCCTACGAGCAGTACTTC
>-|TRBD1|TRBV7-9|TRBJ1-1
CASSSSVDRRITEAFF
TGTGCCAGCAGCTCATCCGTGGACAGGCGGATCACTGAAGCTTTCTTT
>-|-|TRBV7-3|TRBJ2-3
CASSLTGTGGDTQYF
TGTGCCAGCAGCTTAACCGGGACTGGAGGAGATACGCAGTATTTT
>many|-|TRBV5-1|TRBJ2-1
CASSLVGPSAHNEQFF
TGCGCCAGCAGCTTGGTAGGTCCTAGCGCCCACAATGAGCAGTTCTTC
>few|TRBD1|TRBV18|TRBJ1-4
CASSPRTGEGEKLFF
TGTGCCAGCTCACCAAGGACAGGGGAAGGCGAAAAACTGTTTTTT
>-|-|TRBV30|TRBJ1-3
CAWSATDRLYSGNTIYF
TGTGCCTGGAGTGCAACTGACAGGCTATACTCTGGAAACACCATATATTTT
>-|-|TRBV7-9|TRBJ1-6
CASSGVNSPLHF
TGTGCCAGCTCCGGGGTAAATTCACCCCTCCACTTT
>-|-|TRBV28|TRBJ1-1
CASSLQQGEAFF
TGTGCCAGCAGTTTACAACAGGGTGAAGCTTTCTTT
>-|-|TRBV7-2|TRBJ2-7
CASSLGAVHSYEQYF
TGTGCCAGCAGCTTAGGGGCAGTTCACTCCTACGAGCAGTACTTC
>-|-|TRBV20-1|TRBJ1-2
CSARLYGYTF
TGCAGTGCTAGACTCTATGGCTACACCTTC
>-|-|TRBV28|TRBJ1-5
CASSLVRVEPQHF
TGTGCCAGCAGTTTAGTTCGAGTTGAGCCCCAGCATTTT
>-|TRBD2|TRBV9|TRBJ2-5
CASSVATGLVYETQYF
TGTGCCAGCAGCGTAGCTACAGGACTAGTGTATGAGACCCAGTACTTC
>-|-|TRBV6-1|TRBJ1-4
CASSDWFSANEKLFF
TGTGCCAGCAGTGATTGGTTTTCGGCTAATGAAAAACTGTTTTTT
>-|-|TRBV27|TRBJ2-5
CASSPRRAEGGQYF
TGTGCCAGCAGTCCTCGTCGGGCCGAGGGCGGCCAGTACTTC
>-|TRBD2|TRBV5-1|TRBJ2-7
CASSWGRAGARGEQYF
TGCGCCAGCAGCTGGGGGAGAGCGGGAGCTCGAGGGGAGCAGTACTTC
>-|-|TRBV19|TRBJ1-5
CASNPSTVGAGQPQHF
TGTGCCAGTAATCCCTCGACCGTGGGGGCTGGTCAGCCCCAGCATTTT
>-|TRBD2|TRBV9|TRBJ2-5
CASSPGGLQETQYF
TGTGCCAGCAGCCCGGGGGGACTCCAAGAGACCCAGTACTTC
>-|-|TRBV5-1|TRBJ2-7
CASSRTDEQYF
TGCGCCAGCAGCCGGACAGACGAGCAGTACTTC
>-|TRBD2|TRBV7-3|TRBJ2-2
CASSLTRAGVSTGELFF
TGTGCCAGCAGCTTAACCCGCGCGGGAGTGAGTACCGGGGAGCTGTTTTTT
>-|TRBD1|TRBV30|TRBJ1-4
CAWSVQIRQGGLFF
TGTGCCTGGAGTGTACAGATTAGGCAGGGGGGTCTGTTTTTT
>-|-|TRBV4-1|TRBJ1-2
CASSHPGERGYTF
TGCGCCAGCAGCCATCCAGGGGAGCGAGGCTACACCTTC
>once|-|TRBV9|TRBJ2-1
CASSVDRRGEQFF
TGTGCCAGCAGCGTAGACCGCAGAGGAGAGCAGTTCTTC
>few|-|TRBV27|TRBJ1-5
CASTGTGGSQPQHF
TGTGCCAGCACCGGCACGGGGGGTAGTCAGCCCCAGCATTTT
>-|-|TRBV28|TRBJ1-6
CASSLSHRNSPLHF
TGTGCCAGCAGTTTAAGTCACAGGAATTCACCCCTCCACTTT
>-|-|TRBV11-2|TRBJ1-2
CASSSFRTGLYGYTF
TGTGCCAGCAGCTCCTTCCGAACAGGGCTTTATGGCTACACCTTC
>-|TRBD1|TRBV19|TRBJ1-5
CASSTRDREISNQPQHF
TGTGCCAGTAGTACCCGGGACAGGGAAATTAGCAATCAGCCCCAGCATTTT